These T cell receptor beta chains were read from a single sample in a study of PD-L1 blockade in urothelial cancer. Some clones are missing from TCRdb's copy, which holds only in-frame ones; the method was immunoSEQ multiplex PCR. The data show about 120,000 clones, 75% to 90% seen once. The input for sequencing was PBMCs, taken around atezolizumab (anti-PD-L1) treatment. The receptors derive from a man aged 55 to 70 with urothelial cancer. CDR3s include the opening cysteine and the closing phenylalanine or tryptophan. D genes are given only for firm matches. Size values are once, few and many counts, or a class for expanded clones, and some rows have none.

TRBJ2-2 - TRBD1 TRBV29-1 TGCAGCGTTGAGAGGACAGGGGGCAAGAACACCGGGGAGCTGTTTTTT CSVERTGGKNTGELFF
TRBJ2-1 once TRBD1 TRBV7-2 TGTGCCAGCAGCCTCGAAGGGGGCATCAATGAGCAGTTCTTC CASSLEGGINEQFF
TRBJ1-5 - TRBD1 TRBV14 TGTGCCAGCAGCCACAGGGGGCTCACCAATCAGCCCCAGCATTTT CASSHRGLTNQPQHF
TRBJ1-2 - TRBD1 TRBV7-9 TGTGCCAGCAGCCAACCCGGGACAGTACATGGCTACACCTTC CASSQPGTVHGYTF
TRBJ2-7 - - TRBV5-1 TGCGCCAGCAGCCGGACGGGAGAAAACGAGCAGTACTTC CASSRTGENEQYF
TRBJ2-3 - - TRBV18 TGTGCCAGCTCACCACTGCCCGGCGGCTCTTCTAGCACAGATACGCAGTATTTT CASSPLPGGSSSTDTQYF
TRBJ1-1 - TRBD1 TRBV5-4 TGTGCCAGCACTTATCGGCAGGGGGGAGATGTCATGAACACTGAAGCTTTCTTT CASTYRQGGDVMNTEAFF
TRBJ1-6 - - TRBV19 TGTGCCAGTAGTATGCTTCTGGGGCAGGCGCCTTCACCCCTCCACTTT CASSMLLGQAPSPLHF
TRBJ2-5 - TRBD2 TRBV6-5 TGTGCCAGCAGTTACGCGGGCGGGGGAGAGACCCAGTACTTC CASSYAGGGETQYF
TRBJ2-3 - - TRBV5-1 TGCGCCAGCAGCTTGTCTCGCACAGATACGCAGTATTTT CASSLSRTDTQYF
TRBJ1-5 - TRBD1 TRBV5-6 TGTGCCAGCAGCTTAGGACAGGGGTATCAGCCCCAGCATTTT CASSLGQGYQPQHF
TRBJ2-1 - - TRBV10-3 TGTGCCATCGGAGCGGTCTCATACAATGAGCAGTTCTTC CAIGAVSYNEQFF
TRBJ1-1 - - TRBV19 TGTGCCAGTAGCCCTAGGAGAGTCACTGAAGCTTTCTTT CASSPRRVTEAFF
TRBJ2-2 - TRBD2 TRBV6-7 TGTGCCAGCAGTTACCCCCTCAGGGGATTCCGGGGGGGGTGCGGGGACGGGGAGCTGTTTTTT CASSYPLRGFRGGCGDGELFF
TRBJ2-2 - TRBD2 TRBV28 TGTGCCAGCCCTTCTAGCGGAACCGGGGAGCTGTTTTTT CASPSSGTGELFF
TRBJ1-3 - - TRBV9 TGTGCCAGCAGCCTAACCGGGACTGTTGGAAACACCATATATTTT CASSLTGTVGNTIYF
TRBJ1-4 - TRBD1 TRBV9 TGTGCCAGCAGCTCCCGGACAGGGGGCGGTGAAAAACTGTTTTTT CASSSRTGGGEKLFF
TRBJ2-1 - TRBD2 TRBV5-1 TGCGCCAGCAGCTTCGATCCTCCCGGGACTAGGAACAATGAGCAGTTCTTC CASSFDPPGTRNNEQFF
TRBJ2-7 - TRBD1 TRBV7-2 TGTGCCAGCAGCGGATGGACAGGCTACGAGCAGTACTTC CASSGWTGYEQYF
TRBJ1-2 - - TRBV6-5 TGTGCCAGCAGTTACGACGGTGCGGGTAACTATGGCTACACCTTC CASSYDGAGNYGYTF
TRBJ2-3 once TRBD2 TRBV7-3 TGTGCCAGCAGCTTAAGGGGACTACTTTTTTTT CASSLRGLLFF
TRBJ1-4 - TRBD1 TRBV30 TGTGCCTGGAGTGTAGCTAACAGGGGGCGGTCTAATGAAAAACTGTTTTTT CAWSVANRGRSNEKLFF
TRBJ2-1 - - TRBV2 TGTGCCAGCAAGGGGGGGGGCCGGGGGAATGAGCAGTTCTTC CASKGGGRGNEQFF
TRBJ1-2 - - TRBV6-1 TGTGCCAGTAGAGACACAATCTATGGCTACACCTTC CASRDTIYGYTF
TRBJ1-4 - - TRBV11-2 TGTGCCAGCAGCCAACAGGGTTGGGAAAAACTGTTTTTT CASSQQGWEKLFF
TRBJ2-7 - TRBD2 TRBV13 TGTGCCAGCAGCTTAGAGAGGTCAGCGGGGGGCAATTCCTACGAGCAGTACTTC CASSLERSAGGNSYEQYF
TRBJ1-6 - TRBD1 TRBV18 TGTGCCAGCTCACCTCTGGGACAGCTGAATTCACCCCTCCACTTT CASSPLGQLNSPLHF
TRBJ2-7 once TRBD1 TRBV11-3 TGTGCCAGCAGAGGGACAGGGGCCTACGAGCAGTACTTC CASRGTGAYEQYF
TRBJ2-4 - TRBD2 TRBV4-1 TGCGCCAGCAGCCAAGTAGCGGGACTCTTAAACATTCAGTACTTC CASSQVAGLLNIQYF
TRBJ1-2 - - TRBV29-1 TGCCCCTCCGGCGGGGTCCACAACCTAGACTATGGCTACACCTTC CPSGGVHNLDYGYTF
TRBJ2-1 - TRBD1 TRBV5-1 TGCGCCAGCAGCTTCCAAACAGGGGAATATGGTGAGCAGTTCTTC CASSFQTGEYGEQFF
TRBJ1-3 - - TRBV27 TGTGCCAGCAGTTTAAACCAGGGGGGAAACACCATATATTTT CASSLNQGGNTIYF
TRBJ2-1 once TRBD2 TRBV2 TGTGCCAGCAGTGTCTCTACGGGGGGATACAATGAGCAGTTCTTC CASSVSTGGYNEQFF
TRBJ2-7 - TRBD1 TRBV28 TGTGCCAGCACCCCTTACAGGGGCATCCACGAGCAGTACTTC CASTPYRGIHEQYF
TRBJ2-5 - - TRBV20-1 TGCAGTGGTAACAGGGGGGGGACCCAGTACTTC CSGNRGGTQYF
TRBJ1-2 once - TRBV7-8 TGTGCCAGCAGCTCCCGGGAGACTAACTATGGCTACACCTTC CASSSRETNYGYTF
TRBJ1-2 - TRBD1 TRBV6-6 TGTGCCAGCCGCACCGGACAGGGAGGAGGCTACACCTTC CASRTGQGGGYTF
TRBJ1-6 - - TRBV18 TGTGCCAGCTCACTCACCCGGGGGAGCTCCTATAATTCACCCCTCCACTTT CASSLTRGSSYNSPLHF
TRBJ2-7 - TRBD1 TRBV6-5 TGTGCCAGCAGGGGGACAGAAAACTCCTACGAGCAGTACTTC CASRGTENSYEQYF
TRBJ2-7 - - TRBV5-6 TGTGCCAGCGCGCGCCCCACTAGCTACGAGCAGTACTTC CASARPTSYEQYF
TRBJ2-5 few TRBD1 TRBV19 TGTGCCAGTACCCCGGGGACAGGGGGGGAGACCCAGTACTTC CASTPGTGGETQYF
TRBJ2-1 - TRBD2 TRBV28 TGTGCCAGCAGTTTAGTGAGCGGGGGGTACTACAATGAGCAGTTCTTC CASSLVSGGYYNEQFF